Sequencing of this TCR beta chain was carried out in a study of blood T cell repertoires in COVID-19. Profiled with immunoSEQ multiplex PCR; TCRdb holds only in-frame clones, not every one. The data show roughly 100,000 clones, approximately 78% seen once. The V gene end was trimmed by 6 bases and the J gene end by 6 bases; junction bases not matched to a gene: 7. In germline, CDR1 is SEHNR, CDR2 FQNEAQ (reference sequence). The CDR3 runs 14 residues. This clonotype was obtained from a woman over 75 with acute or convalescent COVID-19. The chain recombines TRBV7-9 with TRBJ1-3; TRBD1 matches 8 bases. The sequenced sample consisted of peripheral blood. The CDR3 DNA reads TGTGCCAGCAGTATCGGACAGGGCGCAAACACCATATATTTT. This sequence encodes CASSIGQGANTIYF.